The 29 T cell receptor beta chains below come from one sample, sequenced in a study of beta chain features in type 1 diabetes. Findings of the study overall: Shorter TCRB CDR3s, moderately but significantly so, were found in Type 1 diabetes patients in all four CD4+ subsets.

Their recognized antigens are unknown. The sequenced template was cDNA made from the entire isolated RNA. Assay used: immunoSEQ multiplex PCR; TCRdb lists only in-frame clones, some missing. The repertoire includes approximately 280,000 clones, about 15% of them detected once, and 0.015% to 0.019% sits in the top ten. Sequencing was carried out using naive CD4+ T cells from blood. The receptors stem from a young man with type 1 diabetes.

V and J are TRBV28 and TRBJ2-3; 10 positions match TRBD2. The germline gives CDR1 MDHEN, CDR2 SYDVKM. The V gene end was trimmed by 4 bases and the J gene end by 5 bases; junction bases not matched to a gene: 9. The CDR3 runs 16 residues. The CDR3 region has the DNA TGTGCCAGCAGTTCACCAGCGGGGGGGCATGGAGATACGCAGTATTTT. Its protein product is CASSSPAGGHGDTQYF.

The rearrangement links TRBV18 to TRBJ2-5; 8 positions match TRBD1. V was clipped by 2 bases and J by 4 bases; unmatched bases: 6. The germline gives CDR1 KGHSH, CDR2 LQKENI. This CDR3 has 15 amino acids. CDR3 coding DNA: TGTGCCAGCTCACCAATCGACAGGGGCGGAGAGACCCAGTACTTC. Protein sequence: CASSPIDRGGETQYF.

The sample holds one count of this clone. The chain is built from TRBV9 and TRBJ2-7, with D unresolved. Looked up from germline, CDR1 is SGDLS and CDR2 is YYNGEE. V lost 0 bases and J 3 bases, leaving 13 bases between the germline ends. The CDR3 is 15 residues long. CDR3 residues: CASSVDAARNYEQYF. The CDR3 bases are TGTGCCAGCAGCGTAGACGCGGCTAGAAACTACGAGCAGTACTTC.

The rearrangement joins TRBV5-1 to TRBJ2-1, with 10 bases that match TRBD2. The CDR3 consists of 15 residues. J gave up 6 bases and V 2 bases, and 5 bases lay outside the gene matches. The V gene's germline CDR1 is SGHRS and CDR2 YFSETQ. CDR3 sequence (DNA): TGCGCCAGCAGCTTCCAACTAGCGGGGCTCAATGAGCAGTTCTTC. It translates to CASSFQLAGLNEQFF.

This clone was observed a few times. J is TRBJ2-3 and V is TRBV7-2; D gene unclear. The CDR3 runs 12 residues. Trimming removed 5 bases from V and 7 bases from J, with 10 bases in between. Germline-derived CDR1 and CDR2 are SGHTA and FQGNSA. The chain's CDR3 is CASSPATHTQYF. Here the CDR3 DNA reads TGTGCCAGCAGCCCAGCGACTCATACGCAGTATTTT. The full variable domain, in which reference TRBV7-2 and TRBJ2-3 provide the parts outside the CDR3, is GAGVSQSPSNKVTEKGKDVELRCDPISGHTALYWYRQSLGQGLEFLIYFQGNSAPDKSGLPSDRFSAERTGGSVSTLTIQRTQQEDSAVYLCASSPATHTQYFGPGTRLTVL.

This clone was seen a handful of times. CDR3 protein: CSVSGVYYNEQFF. CDR3 sequence (DNA): TGCAGCGTCTCAGGGGTATACTACAATGAGCAGTTCTTC. The chain combines TRBV29-1 with TRBJ2-1; D perhaps matches TRBD1 (6 bases). CDR1 is SQVTM, CDR2 ANQGSEA, per germline. V dropped 6 bases and J dropped 3 bases, with 12 bases sitting between them. This CDR3 has 13 amino acids.

V is TRBV7-2 and J is TRBJ1-3; TRBD1 matches at 8 bases. Germline lookup yields CDR1 SGHTA and CDR2 FQGNSA. Trimming cost V 5 bases and J 2 bases; bases outside gene matches: 5. This CDR3 has 15 residues. Written as DNA, the CDR3 is TGTGCCAGCAGCCCACGGACAGGGACTGGAAACACCATATATTTT. This encodes CASSPRTGTGNTIYF.

The CDR3 DNA follows: TGTGCCACCTCAACCGGGGCAGATACGCAGTATTTT. Translating gives CATSTGADTQYF. J is TRBJ2-3 and V is TRBV10-3; possibly TRBD2 for D (5 bases). The CDR3 is 12 amino acids. CDR1 is ENHRY, CDR2 SYGVKD, per germline. Trimming removed 10 bases at V and 4 bases at J, with 12 bases between.

This clone has more than one count but fewer than ten. The chain has TRBV10-3 and TRBJ2-1; TRBD2 aligns across 9 bases. J lost 2 bases, V lost 5 bases, and 4 bases had no gene match. Germline values: CDR1 ENHRY, CDR2 SYGVKD. CDR3 length equals 15 residues. CDR3 protein: CAISTSGPAYNEQFF. Here the CDR3 DNA reads TGTGCCATCAGTACTAGCGGGCCAGCCTACAATGAGCAGTTCTTC.

This clone has just a few counts. In DNA form, the CDR3 reads TGTGCCAGCAGTGAAGCGCTTAGCGGGGGCTACAATGAGCAGTTCTTC. Translation: CASSEALSGGYNEQFF. This chain links TRBV2 with TRBJ2-1; 9 bases line up with TRBD2. CDR1 is SNHLY and CDR2 is FYNNEI in the germline V gene. This CDR3 is built from 16 residues. Trimming cost V 0 bases and J 3 bases; bases outside gene matches: 3.

This clone was counted between two and nine times. The chain combines TRBV6-6 with TRBJ2-5, with 10 bases that match TRBD2. V gave up 2 bases and J gave up 5 bases; unmatched junction bases: 8. Germline V gene sequence: CDR1 MNHNY, CDR2 SVGAGI (reference sequence). The CDR3 spans 16 residues. The DNA of the CDR3 is TGTGCCAGCAGTTACAGCTTAGCGGGGGGTCTGGAGACCCAGTACTTC. Its protein product is CASSYSLAGGLETQYF.

A few counts support this clone. This rearrangement joins TRBV5-4 to TRBJ2-5; 9 nucleotides align to TRBD2. CDR3 length: 14 amino acids. The germline gives CDR1 SGHNT, CDR2 YYREEE (reference sequence). The ends lost 4 bases at V and 2 bases at J; junction bases unmatched: 3. The CDR3 loop reads CASSRAGGQETQYF. The DNA for the CDR3 is TGTGCCAGCAGCCGAGCGGGGGGACAAGAGACCCAGTACTTC.

The genes are TRBV10-3 and TRBJ2-3, with TRBD2 identical over 11 bases. V shed 2 bases, J shed 7 bases, and the junction held 8 bases outside the gene matches. Germline V lookup: CDR1 ENHRY, CDR2 SYGVKD. The CDR3 totals 16 residues. The DNA for the CDR3 is TGTGCCATCAGTGAGCCTAGCGGGGGGATCGACTATACGCAGTATTTT. This encodes CAISEPSGGIDYTQYF.

V and J are TRBV7-9 and TRBJ1-1; D is possibly TRBD1 (6 bases). CDR1 is SEHNR and CDR2 is FQNEAQ in the germline V gene (reference sequence). Trimming removed 4 bases from V and 7 bases from J, with 22 bases in between. The CDR3 is made up of 16 amino acids. CDR3 DNA sequence: TGTGCCAGCAGCTCCAGACAGGAATCTTCTGGGGTTGAAGCTTTCTTT. Translated: CASSSRQESSGVEAFF.

The CDR3 reads CASSFRTGDNQPQHF. The CDR3 DNA reads TGTGCCAGCAGTTTTAGGACAGGGGATAATCAGCCCCAGCATTTT. This chain uses TRBV2 with TRBJ1-5; 9 bases fit TRBD1. Trimming cost V 5 bases and J 4 bases; bases outside gene matches: 6. The germline gives CDR1 SNHLY, CDR2 FYNNEI. The CDR3 covers 15 residues.

The chain carries TRBV9 and TRBJ1-4, with D possibly being TRBD1 (5 bases). V was clipped by 0 bases and J by 8 bases, with 11 bases between them. The CDR3 spans 14 residues. Germline values: CDR1 SGDLS, CDR2 YYNGEE. This chain's CDR3 is CASSVGRAREKLFF. The DNA of the CDR3 is TGTGCCAGCAGCGTAGGCAGGGCGAGGGAAAAACTGTTTTTT.

This sequence joins TRBV19 and TRBJ1-2; D may be TRBD1 (6 bases). Germline-derived CDR1 and CDR2 are LNHDA and SQIVND (reference sequence). This CDR3 region has 14 residues. Trimming shortened V by 5 bases and J by 2 bases, and 12 bases separated the two germline ends. CDR3 DNA sequence: TGTGCCAGTAGTCCCCCAGGGGACAACTATGGCTACACCTTC. Translation: CASSPPGDNYGYTF.

The rearrangement links TRBV9 to TRBJ2-5; D perhaps matches TRBD2 (6 bases). V lost 0 bases to trimming and J lost 6 bases, with 12 bases between them. Germline loops: CDR1 SGDLS, CDR2 YYNGEE. The CDR3 length is 14 residues. The CDR3 protein is CASSVGGRDKTQYF. The DNA of the CDR3 is TGTGCCAGCAGCGTAGGCGGGCGGGATAAGACCCAGTACTTC.

There are a few counts of this clone. This sequence joins TRBV5-1 and TRBJ2-2; 9 nucleotides line up with TRBD2. Germline V gene data show CDR1 as SGHRS and CDR2 as YFSETQ. V lost 5 bases, J lost 5 bases, and 7 bases stayed unmatched. This CDR3 contains 15 residues. The CDR3: CASRGGLAGTGELFF. CDR3 coding DNA: TGCGCCAGCAGGGGGGGACTAGCCGGAACCGGGGAGCTGTTTTTT.

This chain links TRBV11-2 with TRBJ2-5; D is undetermined. V gave up 3 bases and J gave up 5 bases, with 4 bases separating them. CDR1 SGHAT and CDR2 FQNNGV come from the germline V gene. This CDR3 is built from 11 residues. CDR3 in DNA: TGTGCCAGCAGCTTCTTTGAGACCCAGTACTTC. Translation gives CASSFFETQYF.

This rearrangement joins TRBV30 to TRBJ2-3; D might be TRBD2 (6 bases). The V end lost 2 bases, the J end lost 2 bases, and 14 bases lay between the germline ends. Germline CDR1 is GTSNPN and CDR2 is SVGIG (reference sequence). The CDR3 totals 15 residues. The CDR3 coding sequence is TGTGCCTGGAGTCACCGCGGGGTCCACACAGATACGCAGTATTTT. This codes for CAWSHRGVHTDTQYF.

The rearrangement joins TRBV27 to TRBJ2-4; 9 positions match TRBD1. Germline-derived CDR1 and CDR2 are MNHEY and SMNVEV (reference sequence). The V and J ends lost 5 bases and 0 bases, in that order; junction bases with no gene match: 8. CDR3 size: 17 residues. CDR3 in DNA: TGTGCCAGCAGTCCGCGGGACAGGGCCATAGCCAAAAACATTCAGTACTTC. Translated, it gives CASSPRDRAIAKNIQYF.

This clone has a handful of counts. The chain recombines TRBV19 with TRBJ2-1; possibly TRBD1 for D (5 bases). The V and J ends lost 3 bases and 7 bases respectively, with 10 bases between them. CDR1 is LNHDA and CDR2 is SQIVND in the germline V gene (reference sequence). The CDR3 contains 13 residues. CDR3 nucleotide sequence: TGTGCCAGTAGTATTCACAGGAGAAATGAGCAGTTCTTC. This sequence encodes CASSIHRRNEQFF.

There are a few counts of this clone. This chain uses TRBV28 with TRBJ2-1; 7 bases agree with TRBD2. J gave up 2 bases and V 4 bases, and 5 bases lay outside the gene matches. The CDR3 spans 15 residues. Looked up from germline, CDR1 is MDHEN and CDR2 is SYDVKM. Written as DNA, the CDR3 is TGTGCCAGCAGTTCTTTCGGGACTACCTACAATGAGCAGTTCTTC. It translates to CASSSFGTTYNEQFF.

This clone was found a few times. The chain recombines TRBV15 with TRBJ2-1; perhaps TRBD1 as D (5 bases). This CDR3 contains 14 residues. Germline lookup yields CDR1 LNHNV and CDR2 YYDKDF (reference sequence). Trimming pared 5 bases from V and 1 base from J, leaving 9 bases between. This CDR3 reads CATSQGWSYNEQFF. CDR3 DNA: TGTGCCACCAGCCAGGGCTGGTCCTACAATGAGCAGTTCTTC.

This clone was seen only a few times. The chain employs TRBV7-2 and TRBJ1-5, with 8 bases lining up with TRBD1. In germline, CDR1 is SGHTA, CDR2 FQGNSA. This CDR3 is built from 15 residues. Germline trimming cut 2 bases from V and 5 bases from J; bases unmatched to any gene: 5. CDR3 sequence: CASSLSGGSDQPQHF. The CDR3 DNA reads as TGTGCCAGCAGCTTATCAGGGGGCAGTGATCAGCCCCAGCATTTT.

This clone has more than one count but fewer than ten. The chain is built from TRBV11-2 and TRBJ1-2; 9 positions match TRBD1. Trimming cost V 2 bases and J 6 bases; bases outside gene matches: 4. Germline CDR1 reads SGHAT; CDR2 reads FQNNGV. This CDR3 spans 14 amino acids. The CDR3 DNA reads as TGTGCCAGCAGCTTAATGGGACAGGGTGATGGCTACACCTTC. It is translated as CASSLMGQGDGYTF.

V usage is TRBV7-9 and J usage is TRBJ2-5, with D perhaps TRBD2 (6 bases). The CDR3 totals 14 residues. Trimming left V 1 base short and J 1 base short, with 7 bases between. Germline V gene data show CDR1 as SEHNR and CDR2 as FQNEAQ (reference sequence). DNA for the CDR3: TGTGCCAGCAGCTTAGGGCGGGGCCAAGAGACCCAGTACTTC. Amino acids: CASSLGRGQETQYF.

This clone was found a few times. CDR3 loop: CASSHPRQGGETQYF. In DNA, the CDR3 is TGTGCCAGCAGCCACCCGAGACAGGGCGGAGAGACCCAGTACTTC. The V and J genes are TRBV4-2 and TRBJ2-5; 7 bases fit TRBD1. This CDR3 is 15 amino acids long. The germline V gene encodes CDR1 LGHNA and CDR2 YNFKEQ. Trimming at V came to 3 bases and at J to 4 bases, leaving 8 bases not matched to a gene.